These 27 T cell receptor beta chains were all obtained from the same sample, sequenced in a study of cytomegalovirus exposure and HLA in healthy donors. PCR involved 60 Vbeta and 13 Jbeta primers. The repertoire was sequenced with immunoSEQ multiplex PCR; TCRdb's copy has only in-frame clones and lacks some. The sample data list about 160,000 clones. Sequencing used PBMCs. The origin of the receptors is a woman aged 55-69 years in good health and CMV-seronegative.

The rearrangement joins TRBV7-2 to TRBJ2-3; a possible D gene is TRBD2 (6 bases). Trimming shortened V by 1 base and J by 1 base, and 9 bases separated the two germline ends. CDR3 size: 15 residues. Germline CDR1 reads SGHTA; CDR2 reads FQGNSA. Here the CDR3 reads CASSLVSGGTDTQYF. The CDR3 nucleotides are TGTGCCAGCAGCTTAGTTTCGGGAGGCACAGATACGCAGTATTTT.

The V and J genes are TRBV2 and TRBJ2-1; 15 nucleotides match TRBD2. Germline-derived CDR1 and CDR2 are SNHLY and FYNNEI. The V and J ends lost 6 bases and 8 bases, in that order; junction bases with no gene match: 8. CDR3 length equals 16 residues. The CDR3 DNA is TGTGCCAGCAGACACAGGACTAGCGGGGGGGGAGATGAGCAGTTCTTC. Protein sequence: CASRHRTSGGGDEQFF.

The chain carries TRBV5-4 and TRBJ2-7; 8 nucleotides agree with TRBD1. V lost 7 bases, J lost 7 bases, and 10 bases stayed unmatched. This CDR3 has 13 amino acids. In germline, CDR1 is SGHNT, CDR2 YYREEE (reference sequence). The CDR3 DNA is TGTGCCAGCGGCAGCGACAGGGGCGGAGAGCAGTACTTC. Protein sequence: CASGSDRGGEQYF.

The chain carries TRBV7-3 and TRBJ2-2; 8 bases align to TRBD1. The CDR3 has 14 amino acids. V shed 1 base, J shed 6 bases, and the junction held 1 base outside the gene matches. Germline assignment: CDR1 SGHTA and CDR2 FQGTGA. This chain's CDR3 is CASSLIQGAGELFF. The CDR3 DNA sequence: TGTGCCAGCAGCTTAATACAGGGGGCCGGGGAGCTGTTTTTT. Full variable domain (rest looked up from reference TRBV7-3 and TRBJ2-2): GAGVSQTPSNKVTEKGKYVELRCDPISGHTALYWYRQSLGQGPEFLIYFQGTGAADDSGLPNDRFFAVRPEGSVSTLKIQRTERGDSAVYLCASSLIQGAGELFFGEGSRLTVL.

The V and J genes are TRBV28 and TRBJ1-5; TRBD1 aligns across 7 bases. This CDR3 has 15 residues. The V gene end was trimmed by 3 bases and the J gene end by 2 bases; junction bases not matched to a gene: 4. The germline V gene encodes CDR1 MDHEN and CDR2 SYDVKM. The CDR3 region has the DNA TGTGCCAGCAGTTTCCTCGGACAGGGCAATCAGCCCCAGCATTTT. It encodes CASSFLGQGNQPQHF.

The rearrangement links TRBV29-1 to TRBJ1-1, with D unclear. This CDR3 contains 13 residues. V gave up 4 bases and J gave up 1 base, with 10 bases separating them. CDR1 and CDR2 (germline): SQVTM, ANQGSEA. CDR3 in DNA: TGCAGCGTTGCGAGCTTCCAGAACACTGAAGCTTTCTTT. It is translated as CSVASFQNTEAFF.

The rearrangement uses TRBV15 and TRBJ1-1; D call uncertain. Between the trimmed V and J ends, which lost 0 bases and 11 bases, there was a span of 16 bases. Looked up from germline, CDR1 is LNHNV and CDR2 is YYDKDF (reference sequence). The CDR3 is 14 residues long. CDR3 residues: CATSRDLAALGAFF. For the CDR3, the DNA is TGTGCCACCAGCAGAGATCTGGCGGCCCTCGGGGCTTTCTTT.

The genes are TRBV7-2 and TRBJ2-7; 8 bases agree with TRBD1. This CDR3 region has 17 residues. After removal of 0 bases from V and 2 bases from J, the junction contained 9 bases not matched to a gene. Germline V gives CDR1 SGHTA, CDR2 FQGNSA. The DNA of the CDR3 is TGTGCCAGCAGCTTAGCTCCTATGGACAGGGCGCCCTACGAGCAGTACTTC. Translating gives CASSLAPMDRAPYEQYF.

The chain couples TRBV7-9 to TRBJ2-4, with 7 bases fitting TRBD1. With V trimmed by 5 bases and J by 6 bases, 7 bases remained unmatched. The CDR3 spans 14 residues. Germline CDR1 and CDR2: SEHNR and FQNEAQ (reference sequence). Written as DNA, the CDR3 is TGTGCCAGCAGCAAACGACAGGGTGGAAACATTCAGTACTTC. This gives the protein CASSKRQGGNIQYF. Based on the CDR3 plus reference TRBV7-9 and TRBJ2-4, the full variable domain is DTGVSQNPRHKITKRGQNVTFRCDPISEHNRLYWYRQTLGQGPEFLTYFQNEAQLEKSRLLSDRFSAERPKGSFSTLEIQRTEQGDSAMYLCASSKRQGGNIQYFGAGTRLSVL.

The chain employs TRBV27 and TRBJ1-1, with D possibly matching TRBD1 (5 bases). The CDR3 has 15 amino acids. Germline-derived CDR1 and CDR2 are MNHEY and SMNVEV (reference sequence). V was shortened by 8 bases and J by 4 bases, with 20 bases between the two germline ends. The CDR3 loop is CASGTRQIMGTEAFF. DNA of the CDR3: TGTGCCAGCGGAACTCGACAGATCATGGGCACTGAAGCTTTCTTT.

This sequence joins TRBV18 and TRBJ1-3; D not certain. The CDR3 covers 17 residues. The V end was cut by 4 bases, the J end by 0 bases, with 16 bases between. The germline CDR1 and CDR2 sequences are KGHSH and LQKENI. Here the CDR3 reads CASSLSALHLSGNTIYF. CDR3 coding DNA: TGTGCCAGCTCACTTAGCGCGCTCCATCTCTCTGGAAACACCATATATTTT.

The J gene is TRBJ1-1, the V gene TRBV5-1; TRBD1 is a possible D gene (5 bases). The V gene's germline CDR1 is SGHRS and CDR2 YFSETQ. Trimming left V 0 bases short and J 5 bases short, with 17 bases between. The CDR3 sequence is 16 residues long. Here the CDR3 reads CASSLDIWGVGTEAFF. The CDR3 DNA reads TGCGCCAGCAGCTTGGATATTTGGGGGGTGGGGACTGAAGCTTTCTTT.

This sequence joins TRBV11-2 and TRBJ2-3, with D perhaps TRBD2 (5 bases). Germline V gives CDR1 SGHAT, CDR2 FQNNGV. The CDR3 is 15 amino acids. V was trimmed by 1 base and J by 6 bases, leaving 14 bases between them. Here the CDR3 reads CASSLAGNFGDTQYF. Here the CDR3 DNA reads TGTGCCAGCAGCTTAGCGGGGAACTTTGGGGATACGCAGTATTTT.

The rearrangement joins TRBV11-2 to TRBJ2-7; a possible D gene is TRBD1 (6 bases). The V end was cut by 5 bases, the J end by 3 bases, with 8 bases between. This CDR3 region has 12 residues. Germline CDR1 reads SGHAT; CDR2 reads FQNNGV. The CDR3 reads CASSKDSYEQYF. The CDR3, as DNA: TGTGCCAGCAGCAAGGACAGCTACGAGCAGTACTTC.

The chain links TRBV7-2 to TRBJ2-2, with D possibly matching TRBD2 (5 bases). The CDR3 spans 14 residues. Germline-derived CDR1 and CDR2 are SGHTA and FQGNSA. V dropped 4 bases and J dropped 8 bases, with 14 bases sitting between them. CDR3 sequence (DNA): TGTGCCAGCAGCTCCAGACTACTAACGGGGGAGCTGTTTTTT. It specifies CASSSRLLTGELFF. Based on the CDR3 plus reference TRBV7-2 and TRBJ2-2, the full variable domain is GAGVSQSPSNKVTEKGKDVELRCDPISGHTALYWYRQSLGQGLEFLIYFQGNSAPDKSGLPSDRFSAERTGGSVSTLTIQRTQQEDSAVYLCASSSRLLTGELFFGEGSRLTVL.

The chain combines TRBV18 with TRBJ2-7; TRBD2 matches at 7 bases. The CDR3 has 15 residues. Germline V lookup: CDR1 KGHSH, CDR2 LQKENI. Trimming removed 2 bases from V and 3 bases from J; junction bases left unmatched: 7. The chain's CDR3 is CASSPGLAEIYEQYF. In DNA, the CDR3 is TGTGCCAGCTCACCAGGCCTAGCGGAAATCTACGAGCAGTACTTC. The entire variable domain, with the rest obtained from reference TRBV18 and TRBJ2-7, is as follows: NAGVMQNPRHLVRRRGQEARLRCSPMKGHSHVYWYRQLPEEGLKFMVYLQKENIIDESGMPKERFSAEFPKEGPSILRIQQVVRGDSAAYFCASSPGLAEIYEQYFGPGTRLTVT.

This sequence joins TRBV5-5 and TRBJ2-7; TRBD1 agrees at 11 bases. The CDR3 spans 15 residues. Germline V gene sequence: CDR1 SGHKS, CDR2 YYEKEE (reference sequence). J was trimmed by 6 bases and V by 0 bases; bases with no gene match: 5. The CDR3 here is CASSLVGQGAGEQYF. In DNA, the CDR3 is TGTGCCAGCAGCTTGGTCGGACAGGGGGCCGGCGAGCAGTACTTC.

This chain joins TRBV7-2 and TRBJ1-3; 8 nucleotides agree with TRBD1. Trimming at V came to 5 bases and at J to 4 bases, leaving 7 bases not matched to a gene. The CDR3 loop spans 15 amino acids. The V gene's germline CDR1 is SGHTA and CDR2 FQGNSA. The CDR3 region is CASSLQGAYGNTIYF. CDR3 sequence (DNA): TGTGCCAGCAGCCTCCAGGGGGCGTACGGAAACACCATATATTTT.

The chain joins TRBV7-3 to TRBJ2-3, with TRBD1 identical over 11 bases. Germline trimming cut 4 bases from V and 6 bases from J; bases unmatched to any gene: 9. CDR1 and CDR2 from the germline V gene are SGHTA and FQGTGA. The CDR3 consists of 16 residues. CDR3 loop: CASSSGTGGPGDTQYF. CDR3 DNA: TGTGCCAGCAGCTCCGGGACAGGGGGGCCCGGTGATACGCAGTATTTT. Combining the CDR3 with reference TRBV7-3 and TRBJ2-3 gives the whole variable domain GAGVSQTPSNKVTEKGKYVELRCDPISGHTALYWYRQSLGQGPEFLIYFQGTGAADDSGLPNDRFFAVRPEGSVSTLKIQRTERGDSAVYLCASSSGTGGPGDTQYFGPGTRLTVL.

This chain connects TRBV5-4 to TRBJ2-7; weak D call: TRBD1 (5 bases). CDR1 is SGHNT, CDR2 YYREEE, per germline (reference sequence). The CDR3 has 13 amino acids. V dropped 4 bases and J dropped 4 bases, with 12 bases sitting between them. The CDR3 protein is CASSRRQTYEQYF. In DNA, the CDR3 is TGTGCCAGCAGCAGGAGACAGACATACGAGCAGTACTTC.

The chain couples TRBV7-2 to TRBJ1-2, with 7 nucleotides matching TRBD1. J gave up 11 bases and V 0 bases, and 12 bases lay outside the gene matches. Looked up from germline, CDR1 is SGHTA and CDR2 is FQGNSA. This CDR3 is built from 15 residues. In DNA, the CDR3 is TGTGCCAGCAGCTTAGCGGCCCCCGGGACAGTGCGATACACCTTC. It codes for CASSLAAPGTVRYTF.

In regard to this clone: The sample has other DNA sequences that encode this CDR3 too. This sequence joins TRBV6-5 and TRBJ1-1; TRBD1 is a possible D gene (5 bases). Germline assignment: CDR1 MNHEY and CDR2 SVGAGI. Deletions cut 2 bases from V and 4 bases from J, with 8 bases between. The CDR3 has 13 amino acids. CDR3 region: CASSYGGGTEAFF. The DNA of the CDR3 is TGTGCCAGCAGTTACGGGGGAGGCACTGAAGCTTTCTTT.

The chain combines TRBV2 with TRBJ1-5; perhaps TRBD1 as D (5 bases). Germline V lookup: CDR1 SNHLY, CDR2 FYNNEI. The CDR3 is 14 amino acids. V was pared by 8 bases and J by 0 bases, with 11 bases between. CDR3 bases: TGTGCCAGCGGCAGGGTTACTAGCAATCAGCCCCAGCATTTT. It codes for CASGRVTSNQPQHF.

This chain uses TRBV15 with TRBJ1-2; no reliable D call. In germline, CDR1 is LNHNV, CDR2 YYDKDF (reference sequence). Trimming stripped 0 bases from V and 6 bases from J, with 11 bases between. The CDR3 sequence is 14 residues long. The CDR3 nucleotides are TGTGCCACCAGCAGAGAGTGGCAGGTGAATGGCTACACCTTC. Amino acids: CATSREWQVNGYTF.

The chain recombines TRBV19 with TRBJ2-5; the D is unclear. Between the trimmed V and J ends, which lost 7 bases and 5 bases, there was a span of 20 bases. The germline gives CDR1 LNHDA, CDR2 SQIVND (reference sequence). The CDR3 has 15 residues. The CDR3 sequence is CASTPTAVPVETQYF. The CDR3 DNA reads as TGTGCCAGTACCCCTACCGCGGTACCAGTTGAGACCCAGTACTTC.

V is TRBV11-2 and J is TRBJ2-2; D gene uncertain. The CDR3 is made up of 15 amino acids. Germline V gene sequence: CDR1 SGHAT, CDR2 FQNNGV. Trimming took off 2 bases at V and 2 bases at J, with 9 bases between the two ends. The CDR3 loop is CASSLRQLNTGELFF. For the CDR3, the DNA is TGTGCCAGCAGCTTAAGGCAACTAAACACCGGGGAGCTGTTTTTT.

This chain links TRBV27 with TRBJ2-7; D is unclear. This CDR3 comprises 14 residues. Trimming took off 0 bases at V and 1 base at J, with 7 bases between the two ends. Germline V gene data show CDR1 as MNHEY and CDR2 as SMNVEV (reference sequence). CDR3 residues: CASSLSIESYEQYF. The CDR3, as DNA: TGTGCCAGCAGTTTATCGATAGAGTCCTACGAGCAGTACTTC.